A single sample gave rise to the 29 T cell receptor beta chains below, sequenced in a study of shared clonotypes between healthy human individuals (dated by TCRdb to the early 2020s). Preparation of the library involved the immunoSEQ multiplex PCR assay. TCRdb holds this immuneACCESS table with in-frame rearrangements only. Some clones are missing; in checked studies, unresolved V genes explain under half, and the rest has no known cause. This sample lists 850,000 to 1,200,000 clones; around four fifths were detected once. Less than 1.5% of the sample belongs to the ten largest clones. Material for sequencing was memory CD4+ T cells sorted from blood. The sample's cell subset or site label is to be understood as: CD45RA-negative fraction. Receptors originate from a man aged 18 to 29 in good health.

This sequence joins TRBV2 and TRBJ1-4, with a possible D match to TRBD1 (5 bases). V lost 6 bases, J lost 6 bases, and 11 bases lay in between. This CDR3 is built from 13 residues. From germline, CDR1 is SNHLY and CDR2 FYNNEI. This chain's CDR3 is CASSGGTYEKLFF. Here the CDR3 DNA reads TGTGCCAGCAGCGGAGGGACGTATGAAAAACTGTTTTTT. The full variable domain, rest sourced from reference TRBV2 and TRBJ1-4, is EPEVTQTPSHQVTQMGQEVILRCVPISNHLYFYWYRQILGQKVEFLVSFYNNEISEKSEIFDDQFSVERPDGSNFTLKIRSTKLEDSAMYFCASSGGTYEKLFFGSGTQLSVL.

The genes are TRBV6-5 and TRBJ1-4, with 8 bases aligning to TRBD1. Germline V gives CDR1 MNHEY, CDR2 SVGAGI. There are 14 residues in the CDR3. Trimming removed 0 bases from V and 12 bases from J; junction bases left unmatched: 6. The CDR3 bases are TGTGCCAGCAGTTACTCGATACCGGGACAGGAACTGTTTTTT. It encodes CASSYSIPGQELFF.

Only one count was recorded for this clone. The rearrangement uses TRBV7-8 and TRBJ2-7, with D possibly being TRBD1 (6 bases). V was shortened by 0 bases and J by 2 bases, with 8 bases between the two germline ends. Looked up from germline, CDR1 is SGHVS and CDR2 is FQNEAQ. The length of the CDR3 is 14 residues. The CDR3 coding sequence is TGTGCCAGCAGCTTAGCGAACAGGGCCTACGAGCAGTACTTC. It is translated as CASSLANRAYEQYF. The full variable domain, in which reference TRBV7-8 and TRBJ2-7 provide the parts outside the CDR3, is GAGVSQSPRYKVAKRGQDVALRCDPISGHVSLFWYQQALGQGPEFLTYFQNEAQLDKSGLPSDRFFAERPEGSVSTLKIQRTQQEDSAVYLCASSLANRAYEQYFGPGTRLTVT.

The CDR3: CAMARDRGRTDTQYF. Written as DNA, the CDR3 is TGTGCCATGGCTCGGGACAGGGGGCGCACAGATACGCAGTATTTT. V is TRBV2 and J is TRBJ2-3, with 12 nucleotides matching TRBD1. The CDR3 is 15 amino acids. Germline CDR1 reads SNHLY; CDR2 reads FYNNEI. V lost 10 bases and J lost 1; bases outside the gene matches: 6.

As concerns this clone: The same CDR3 can be traced to other DNA sequences in this sample. The chain has TRBV4-3 and TRBJ1-1; D is possibly TRBD1 (5 bases). This CDR3 has 13 residues. Germline V lookup: CDR1 LGHNA, CDR2 YSLEER. V was pared by 0 bases and J by 5 bases, with 7 bases between. DNA of the CDR3: TGCGCCAGCAGCCAAGAGGGGGGGACTGAAGCTTTCTTT. Its translation is CASSQEGGTEAFF.

The CDR3 spells CASSQATTNYGYTF. CDR3 coding DNA: TGTGCCAGCAGCCAGGCAACTACTAACTATGGCTACACCTTC. This chain links TRBV14 with TRBJ1-2; D not resolved. Trimming took off 3 bases at V and 0 bases at J, with 8 bases between the two ends. Germline loops: CDR1 SGHDN, CDR2 FVKESK. The CDR3 sequence is 14 residues long.

This chain connects TRBV14 to TRBJ1-1; D is uncertain. V was clipped by 0 bases and J by 3 bases, with 11 bases between them. This CDR3 comprises 15 residues. Germline CDR1 reads SGHDN; CDR2 reads FVKESK. CDR3: CASSQEAGLYTEAFF. The CDR3 coding sequence is TGTGCCAGCAGCCAAGAGGCAGGCCTATACACTGAAGCTTTCTTT.

Comment on this clone: Within the sample, other DNA sequences also encode this same CDR3. DNA for the CDR3: TGCGCCAGCAGCCAAGTGGGGGTGCGGACAGATACGCAGTATTTT. Its translation is CASSQVGVRTDTQYF. This chain links TRBV4-1 with TRBJ2-3; D is possibly TRBD1 or TRBD2 (5 bases each). V lost 1 base and J 3 bases, leaving 11 bases between the germline ends. The CDR3 length is 15 residues. In germline, CDR1 is MGHRA, CDR2 YSYEKL.

This clone was seen just once. This chain joins TRBV7-2 and TRBJ1-1; D is unresolved. The germline CDR1 and CDR2 sequences are SGHTA and FQGNSA. CDR3 length: 16 residues. Trimming stripped 1 base from V and 5 bases from J, with 17 bases between. The CDR3, as DNA: TGTGCCAGCAGCTTAGGTCTTTTCGGGGTGGTGACTGAAGCTTTCTTT. Its protein product is CASSLGLFGVVTEAFF.

This clone was seen a single time. V usage is TRBV4-1 and J usage is TRBJ2-7; D possibly corresponds to TRBD1 (6 bases). V was cut by 0 bases and J by 6 bases, with 18 bases left in between. The CDR3 has 16 residues. Looked up from germline, CDR1 is MGHRA and CDR2 is YSYEKL. CDR3 loop: CASSQDPQGRWGEQYF. The CDR3 DNA is TGCGCCAGCAGCCAAGATCCTCAGGGGAGATGGGGCGAGCAGTACTTC.

The chain employs TRBV18 and TRBJ2-1; possibly TRBD2 for D (5 bases). Germline values: CDR1 KGHSH, CDR2 LQKENI. CDR3 length: 15 residues. Trimming shortened V by 9 bases and J by 6 bases, and 21 bases separated the two germline ends. The CDR3 is CASLRIRDSINEQFF. As DNA, the CDR3 is TGTGCCAGTCTCCGGATCCGGGATTCAATCAATGAGCAGTTCTTC.

The chain has TRBV14 and TRBJ2-1; 8 bases line up with TRBD2. The CDR3 length is 14 residues. V trimming: 4 bases; J trimming: 7 bases; junction bases outside the gene matches: 6. CDR1 SGHDN and CDR2 FVKESK come from the germline V gene. CDR3 loop: CASSPGTRWNEQFF. The CDR3 DNA sequence: TGTGCCAGCAGCCCCGGGACTAGGTGGAATGAGCAGTTCTTC.

V is TRBV9 and J is TRBJ1-2; 7 bases map to TRBD1. After removal of 3 bases from V and 0 bases from J, the junction contained 11 bases not matched to a gene. There are 17 residues in the CDR3. Per germline, CDR1 SGDLS and CDR2 YYNGEE. The CDR3 region is CASSEPGQPSSNYGYTF. CDR3 DNA: TGTGCCAGCAGCGAACCGGGACAGCCTTCTTCTAACTATGGCTACACCTTC.

The chain recombines TRBV6-5 with TRBJ2-7; possibly TRBD2 for D (6 bases). Germline loops: CDR1 MNHEY, CDR2 SVGAGI. The CDR3 is 14 residues long. The germline V and J ends were trimmed by 2 bases and 6 bases, with 14 bases remaining between them. CDR3 amino acids: CASSYEKRGAEQYF. In DNA, the CDR3 is TGTGCCAGCAGTTACGAGAAACGCGGGGCCGAGCAGTACTTC.

This rearrangement joins TRBV10-3 to TRBJ2-3; D possibly corresponds to TRBD2 (5 bases). The CDR3 runs to 12 residues. Trimming removed 9 bases at V and 5 bases at J, with 12 bases between. The germline CDR1 and CDR2 sequences are ENHRY and SYGVKD. The CDR3 reads CAMPMEEDTQYF. The CDR3 DNA reads as TGTGCCATGCCTATGGAGGAAGATACGCAGTATTTT.

This clone was seen just once. The chain joins TRBV5-6 to TRBJ1-2; maybe TRBD1 (6 bases). The CDR3 contains 13 residues. Germline CDR1 reads SGHDT; CDR2 reads YYEEEE. Trimming shortened V by 4 bases and J by 6 bases, and 13 bases separated the two germline ends. The CDR3 region is CASSPGQRDGYTF. The CDR3 DNA reads as TGTGCCAGCAGCCCCGGACAGCGGGATGGCTACACCTTC.

The chain has TRBV5-6 and TRBJ2-2; 8 nucleotides align to TRBD1. The CDR3 is 14 residues long. Losses at the gene ends were 4 bases for V and 5 bases for J; bases not matched to a gene: 4. CDR1 SGHDT and CDR2 YYEEEE come from the germline V gene. The CDR3 region has the DNA TGTGCCAGCAGCGGGAGGACAGGGACCGGGGAGCTGTTTTTT. This translates into CASSGRTGTGELFF.

About this clone: The sample has other DNA sequences that encode this CDR3 too. V usage is TRBV7-9 and J usage is TRBJ2-3; 9 bases are shared with TRBD2. The CDR3 loop spans 15 amino acids. V lost 5 bases to trimming and J lost 0 bases; unmatched junction nucleotides: 3. CDR1 is SEHNR and CDR2 is FQNEAQ in the germline V gene (reference sequence). The CDR3 region has the DNA TGTGCCAGCAGCCCTACTAGCGGGAGCACAGATACGCAGTATTTT. It encodes CASSPTSGSTDTQYF.

J is TRBJ2-3 and V is TRBV6-1; maybe TRBD2 (6 bases). V lost 8 bases, J lost 1 base, and 7 bases lay in between. Germline assignment: CDR1 MNHNS and CDR2 SASEGT. This CDR3 is built from 12 residues. DNA for the CDR3: TGTGCCAGCGGGACTGGCACAGATACGCAGTATTTT. It encodes CASGTGTDTQYF.

As for this clone: Other DNA sequences in this specimen translate into the identical CDR3. The genes are TRBV27 and TRBJ1-1; TRBD1 is a possible D gene (6 bases). The germline V gene has CDR1 MNHEY and CDR2 SMNVEV (reference sequence). Trimming left V 5 bases short and J 2 bases short, with 12 bases between. The CDR3 sequence is 14 residues long. The CDR3 protein is CASSPNRVNTEAFF. CDR3 sequence (DNA): TGTGCCAGCAGTCCGAACAGGGTTAACACTGAAGCTTTCTTT.

This rearrangement joins TRBV27 to TRBJ2-7, with 15 bases lining up with TRBD2. CDR3 length equals 16 residues. Germline CDR1 is MNHEY and CDR2 is SMNVEV (reference sequence). Trimming at V came to 6 bases and at J to 5 bases, leaving 8 bases not matched to a gene. The CDR3 bases are TGTGCCAGCAGCACGGGACTAGCGGGGGGAAAGAACGAGCAGTACTTC. As protein: CASSTGLAGGKNEQYF.

Details on this clone: This sample also contains other DNA sequences that code for the same CDR3. This chain links TRBV5-1 with TRBJ2-3; D ambiguous. The V gene lost 0 bases and the J gene lost 2 bases, with 4 bases spanning the gap. Per germline, CDR1 SGHRS and CDR2 YFSETQ. This CDR3 spans 13 amino acids. DNA of the CDR3: TGCGCCAGCAGCTTGGCTTCCACAGATACGCAGTATTTT. Its translation: CASSLASTDTQYF.

The chain carries TRBV20-1 and TRBJ1-2, with D unclear. V lost 0 bases and J lost 6, with 5 bases in between. Germline assignment: CDR1 DFQATT and CDR2 SNEGSKA (reference sequence). CDR3 length: 11 amino acids. The CDR3 region is CSARDSDGYTF. The DNA of the CDR3 is TGCAGTGCTAGAGATTCCGATGGCTACACCTTC.

This rearrangement joins TRBV5-5 to TRBJ1-6; 8 nucleotides agree with TRBD1. Trimming took 0 bases from V and 6 from J; bases not matched to a gene: 2. The CDR3 runs 15 residues. The germline gives CDR1 SGHKS, CDR2 YYEKEE (reference sequence). The CDR3 nucleotides read TGTGCCAGCAGCTTGGAGGACAGGGTTAATTCACCCCTCCACTTT. Translated, it gives CASSLEDRVNSPLHF.

CDR3 nucleotide sequence: TGTGCCAGCAGCCTGGGGGGCCCAGGGGAAAAACTGTTTTTT. Its translation is CASSLGGPGEKLFF. The chain links TRBV5-5 to TRBJ1-4; D is perhaps TRBD1 (6 bases). The V gene's germline CDR1 is SGHKS and CDR2 YYEKEE (reference sequence). Trimming removed 4 bases at V and 8 bases at J, with 15 bases between. The CDR3 loop spans 14 amino acids.

The V gene is TRBV11-3, the J gene TRBJ2-1; D gene ambiguous. V shed 5 bases and J shed 5 bases, with 4 bases lying between them. The CDR3 is made up of 11 amino acids. Germline assignment: CDR1 SGHNT and CDR2 YENEEA. Written as DNA, the CDR3 is TGTGCCAGCAGCAAGGACAATGAGCAGTTCTTC. It encodes CASSKDNEQFF.

The rearrangement links TRBV6-1 to TRBJ2-1, with D maybe TRBD2 (6 bases). The CDR3 covers 12 residues. V was clipped by 6 bases and J by 9 bases, with 12 bases between them. Germline-derived CDR1 and CDR2 are MNHNS and SASEGT. Here the CDR3 DNA reads TGTGCCAGCAGCCGGGGACTGGTTGAGCAGTTCTTC. It encodes CASSRGLVEQFF.

The chain carries TRBV5-1 and TRBJ2-5; D is unclear. From germline, CDR1 is SGHRS and CDR2 YFSETQ. The CDR3 totals 13 residues. V gave up 0 bases and J gave up 9 bases, with 12 bases separating them. CDR3 sequence: CASSLARNEAQYF. The CDR3 region has the DNA TGCGCCAGCAGCTTGGCCAGGAATGAGGCCCAGTACTTC.

The V call is TRBV5-8, the J call TRBJ2-5; TRBD1 matches at 8 bases. Germline assignment: CDR1 SGHTS and CDR2 YDEGEE. The junction had 5 bases not matched to a gene; V was cut back by 5 bases and J by 2 bases. This CDR3 is built from 14 residues. CDR3 nucleotide sequence: TGTGCCAGCAGTAAGAGGACAGGGCAAGAGACCCAGTACTTC. Translation: CASSKRTGQETQYF. The complete variable domain, with remaining parts taken from reference TRBV5-8 and TRBJ2-5, reads EAGVTQSPTHLIKTRGQQATLRCSPISGHTSVYWYQQALGLGLQFLLWYDEGEERNRGNFPPRFSGRQFPNYSSELNVNALELEDSALYLCASSKRTGQETQYFGPGTRLLVL.